This is a list of T cell receptor beta chains from one sample in a study of OX40 agonist ivuxolimab in advanced cancers. Sequencing was performed with immunoSEQ multiplex PCR; in TCRdb, only in-frame clones are kept and a portion is missing. The data contain 43,000 or so clones, 70% to 90% of them seen just once; the ten biggest clones take up 4.5% to 6%. The source was CD4+ or CD8+ T cells sorted from blood, collected in a trial of the OX40 agonist ivuxolimab. These TCRs come from an adult with an advanced solid tumor such as melanoma, head and neck, liver or kidney cancer. CDR3s include the opening cysteine and the closing phenylalanine or tryptophan.

cdr3_length	v_call	j_call	cdr3_aa
13	TRBV28	TRBJ2-7	CASTRAGPYEQYF
17	TRBV7-8	TRBJ2-5	CASSLVWGRFGQETQYF
15	TRBV2	TRBJ2-3	CASSGSGGHTDTQYF
14	TRBV7-7	TRBJ2-2	CASSLWTGTGELFF
13	TRBV30	TRBJ1-1	CAWTLGRNTEAFF
13	TRBV5-1	TRBJ2-1	CASSSAGANEQFF
15	TRBV7-9	TRBJ2-5	CASSSSQLLVEEQYF
13	TRBV11-2	TRBJ2-3	CASSLVFADTQYF
16	TRBV18	TRBJ2-7	CASSPLHQRESYEQYF
14	TRBV6-1	TRBJ1-2	CASSEAGQYYGYTF
13	TRBV28	TRBJ2-7	CASRTEQGREQYF
15	TRBV7-2	TRBJ2-3	CASSFRGAGTDTQYF
19	TRBV28	TRBJ2-6	CASTRRQGRAWVGANVLTF
15	TRBV19	TRBJ2-7	CASSADRDQSYEQYF
14	TRBV19	TRBJ1-2	CASSGGQWTRGYTF
13	TRBV10-3	TRBJ1-1	CAIRPQGATEAFF
16	TRBV6-5	TRBJ2-7	CASSYSSGRVLGEQYF
16	TRBV28	TRBJ1-5	CASSSWTGYSNQPQHF
17	TRBV4-1	TRBJ2-1	CASSQEYGGHSYNEQFF
11	TRBV4-1	TRBJ1-1	CASSQNTEAFF
15	TRBV28	TRBJ1-2	CASSFGGVANYGYTF
13	TRBV28	TRBJ1-1	CASSLIVNTEAFF
14	TRBV28	TRBJ2-1	CASSFVETYNEQFF
13	TRBV9	TRBJ1-1	CASSLAANTEAFF
15	TRBV6-1	TRBJ2-1	CASSVLAGAYNEQFF
16	TRBV5-1	TRBJ2-1	CASSRGRRIGGNEQFF
14	TRBV27	TRBJ2-7	CASSFRDRDYEQYF
16	TRBV25-1	TRBJ1-2	CASSESGKGGVGGYTF
16	TRBV5-1	TRBJ2-1	CASSSLENPLGNEQFF
13	TRBV28	TRBJ2-1	CASEGSSYNEQFF
12	TRBV30	TRBJ1-4	CAWSQGMAKLFF
14	TRBV7-9	TRBJ2-5	CASSLLQGFETQYF
12	TRBV5-6	TRBJ2-3	CASSLFTDTQYF
13	TRBV6-6	TRBJ2-3	CASSPRESDTQYF
14	TRBV27	TRBJ2-3	CASSLGLGTDTQYF
17	TRBV5-1	TRBJ2-3	CASSSGHRLAGSDTQYF
11	TRBV18	TRBJ2-7	CASSRDYEQYF
15	TRBV28	TRBJ2-3	CASSPLAISGGTQYF
16	TRBV7-6	TRBJ2-1	CASSSGVAGQYNEQFF
14	TRBV6-5	TRBJ1-3	CASSQQVSGNTIYF
14	TRBV27	TRBJ2-1	CASSFRSSYNEQFF
15	TRBV10-2	TRBJ1-5	CASSESRSGFQPQHF
13	TRBV7-9	TRBJ2-3	CVTTREVIDTQYF
12	TRBV7-9	TRBJ2-1	CARRDSRNEQFF
16	TRBV2	TRBJ2-1	CASSEGLAGGYNEQFF
15	TRBV28	TRBJ1-5	CASASDIQGHRPQHF
15	TRBV9	TRBJ2-7	CASSPRQGAPYEQYF
15	TRBV27	TRBJ2-7	CASSPGVAGVYEQYF
16	TRBV28	TRBJ1-5	CASSFLGLGGNQPQHF
14	TRBV5-6	TRBJ1-4	CASSFSQGFEKLFF
16	TRBV28	TRBJ2-6	CASSRTGAAGANVLTF
12	TRBV29-1	TRBJ1-6	CSAGGADSPLHF
14	TRBV6-1	TRBJ2-3	CASSEGTSTDTQYF
13	TRBV28	TRBJ2-1	CASSLRLANVQFF
14	TRBV18	TRBJ2-1	CASSTLGLNNEQFF
17	TRBV5-1	TRBJ2-7	CASSPRTSGRAAYEQYF
15	TRBV19	TRBJ2-4	CASSVPSGGKNIQYF
13	TRBV28	TRBJ1-2	CASSSGRFYGYTF
13	TRBV10-3	TRBJ2-1	CASGLASRDEQFF